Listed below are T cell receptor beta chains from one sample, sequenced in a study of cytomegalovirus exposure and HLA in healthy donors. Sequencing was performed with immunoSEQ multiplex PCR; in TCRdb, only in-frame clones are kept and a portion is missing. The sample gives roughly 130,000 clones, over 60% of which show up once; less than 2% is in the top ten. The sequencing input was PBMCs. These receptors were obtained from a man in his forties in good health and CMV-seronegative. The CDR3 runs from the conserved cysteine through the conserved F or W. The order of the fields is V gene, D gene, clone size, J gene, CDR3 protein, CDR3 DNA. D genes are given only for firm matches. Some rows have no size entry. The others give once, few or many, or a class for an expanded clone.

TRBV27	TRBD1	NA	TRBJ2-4	CASSYRDRARWRKNSQYF	TGTGCCAGCAGTTACCGGGACAGGGCTCGTTGGCGGAAAAACAGTCAGTACTTC
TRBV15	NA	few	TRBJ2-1	CATSRDLNSYNEQFF	TGTGCCACCAGCAGAGATCTAAATAGCTACAATGAGCAGTTCTTC
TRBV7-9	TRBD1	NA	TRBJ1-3	CSSSLQGASGNTIYF	TGTTCCAGCAGCTTACAGGGGGCCTCTGGAAACACCATATATTTT
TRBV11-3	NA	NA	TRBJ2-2	CASSLVPGATNTGELFF	TGTGCCAGCAGCTTAGTTCCAGGGGCGACTAACACCGGGGAGCTGTTTTTT
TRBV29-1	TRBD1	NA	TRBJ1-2	CSVEGGDRTNYGYTF	TGCAGCGTTGAAGGGGGGGACAGAACCAACTATGGCTACACCTTC
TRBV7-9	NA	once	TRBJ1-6	CASSTRSGRDNSPLHF	TGTGCCAGCAGCACGCGATCGGGCAGGGATAATTCACCCCTCCACTTT
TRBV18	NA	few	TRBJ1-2	CASSPAITGYTF	TGTGCCAGCTCACCAGCTATCACTGGCTACACCTTC
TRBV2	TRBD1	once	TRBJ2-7	CASSSGTGRNEQYF	TGTGCCAGCAGCTCCGGGACAGGGAGGAACGAGCAGTACTTC
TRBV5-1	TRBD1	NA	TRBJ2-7	CASSSYGQGYEQYF	TGCGCCAGCAGCTCGTACGGACAGGGGTACGAGCAGTACTTC
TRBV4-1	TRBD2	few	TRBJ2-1	CASSQDLAGRYNEQFF	TGCGCCAGCAGCCAAGATCTAGCGGGCCGTTACAATGAGCAGTTCTTC
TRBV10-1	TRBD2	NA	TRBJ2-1	CASSDSGGAYNEQFF	TGCGCCAGCAGTGACAGCGGGGGAGCCTACAATGAGCAGTTCTTC
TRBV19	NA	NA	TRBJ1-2	CASSPETWNYGYTF	TGTGCCAGTAGCCCAGAAACGTGGAACTATGGCTACACCTTC
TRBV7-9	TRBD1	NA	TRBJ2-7	CASNPLQGDGIYEQYF	TGTGCCAGCAACCCCCTACAGGGGGATGGAATTTACGAGCAGTACTTC
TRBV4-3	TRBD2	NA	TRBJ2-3	CASSRGTGTSSTDTQYF	TGCGCCAGCAGCAGGGGGACCGGGACTAGCAGCACAGATACGCAGTATTTT
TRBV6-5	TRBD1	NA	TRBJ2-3	CASSSTRTGGKDTQYF	TGTGCCAGCAGTTCCACAAGGACAGGGGGCAAAGATACGCAGTATTTT
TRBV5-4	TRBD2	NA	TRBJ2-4	CASSLGHGGGADIQYF	TGTGCCAGCAGCTTGGGTCATGGCGGGGGGGCTGACATTCAGTACTTC
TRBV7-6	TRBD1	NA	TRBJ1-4	CASSLGQGRGEKLFF	TGTGCCAGCAGCTTAGGACAGGGCCGGGGTGAAAAACTGTTTTTT
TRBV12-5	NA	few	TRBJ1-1	CASGPPSRGYTEAFF	TGTGCTAGTGGTCCCCCGAGTCGGGGATACACTGAAGCTTTCTTT
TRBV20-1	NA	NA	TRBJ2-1	CSVDPYNEQFF	TGCAGTGTAGATCCCTACAATGAGCAGTTCTTC
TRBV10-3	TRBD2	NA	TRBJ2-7	CAIRGGRGDSYEQYF	TGTGCCATCAGGGGTGGGAGGGGCGACTCCTACGAGCAGTACTTC
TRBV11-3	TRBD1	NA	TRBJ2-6	CASSRGTGASGANGLTF	TGTGCCAGCAGCCGTGGGACAGGGGCTTCTGGGGCCAACGGCCTGACTTTC
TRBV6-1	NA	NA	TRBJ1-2	CTSRDRLVPYGYTF	TGTACCAGCAGAGACAGGCTTGTTCCCTATGGCTACACCTTC
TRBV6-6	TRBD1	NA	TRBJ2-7	CASSYSTGGSYEQYF	TGTGCCAGCAGTTACTCCACAGGGGGCTCCTACGAGCAGTACTTC
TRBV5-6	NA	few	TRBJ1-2	CASSLGQTYGYTF	TGTGCCAGCAGCTTGGGACAGACCTATGGCTACACCTTC
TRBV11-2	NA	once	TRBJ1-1	CASSLDRGTEAFF	TGTGCCAGCAGCTTAGATAGAGGAACTGAAGCTTTCTTT
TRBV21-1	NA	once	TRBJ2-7	CASSKETSVVRVFSYEQYF	TGTGCCAGCAGCAAGGAGACTAGCGTGGTTCGAGTCTTCTCCTACGAGCAGTACTTC